This TCR beta chain is from a study of blood T cell repertoires in COVID-19. The table came from immunoSEQ multiplex PCR; TCRdb's copy has only in-frame clones and leaves some out. The sample has a few hundred thousand clones, around 90% seen once. This CDR3 is 15 amino acids long. Per germline, CDR1 SGHDN and CDR2 FVKESK. V was trimmed by 4 bases and J by 6 bases, leaving 19 bases between them. The source material was peripheral blood. This receptor was taken from a person between 18 and 35 years old with COVID-19, enrolled during active disease. The chain is built from TRBV14 and TRBJ2-7, with D possibly TRBD2 on 6 matching bases. CDR3 in DNA: TGTGCCAGCAGCCGGGCCCGGGGGACTCTATTCGAGCAGTACTTC. As protein: CASSRARGTLFEQYF.